This TCR beta chain stems from a study of regulatory T cells in long-lasting Graves disease. Study-wide background: Over-5-year antithyroid drug use with positive TSH receptor antibodies defined persistent Graves' disease in the study.

A remark on this clonotype: Its matching antigen is unknown.

Building the TCR beta libraries relied on iRepertoire HTBI primers, and CDR3 regions underwent Arm-PCR. TCRdb fed the multiplex PCR reads into MiXCR, producing one record per CDR3 protein. This sample has roughly 430,000 distinct CDR3 sequences, with 21% found just once. Time point specified: persistent/refractory GD, antithyroid drugs over 5 years with positive TRAb. PBMC-extracted RNA yielded the TCR library. Patients of an endocrinology department in Xi'an, China, were included. V trimming: 4 bases; J trimming: 3 bases; junction bases outside the gene matches: 3. Germline V gene data show CDR1 as SGHRS and CDR2 as YFSETQ. The CDR3 runs 14 residues. Whole-study results and caveats: When disease was persistent, TRBV28, TRBJ1-2 and TRBJ2-5 were the favored segments.

The source material was peripheral blood mononuclear cells (PBMCs), sampled when the disease was refractory, from a patient treated with antithyroid drugs. This TCR derives from a female donor with Graves disease. The chain recombines TRBV5-1 with TRBJ2-1, with TRBD1 matching 8 bases. The CDR3 bases are TGCGCCAGCAGCCTGGACAGGGTCTACAATGAGCAGTTCTTC. Amino acid sequence: CASSLDRVYNEQFF.